Below, 9 T cell receptor beta chains from the same sample are listed, as sequenced in a study of blood T cell repertoires in COVID-19. TCRdb's table, derived via immunoSEQ multiplex PCR, lists solely in-frame clones and lacks some. The table includes 150,000 to 200,000 clones, 80% to 90% detected once. The sequencing input was PBMCs or T cells enriched from blood (not recorded which). The receptors stem from a woman aged 18-30 years who had recovered from COVID-19.

On this clone itself: This sample includes further DNA sequences coding for the same CDR3. The rearrangement uses TRBV27 and TRBJ2-7, with D perhaps matching TRBD2 (5 bases). The CDR3 consists of 13 residues. From germline, CDR1 is MNHEY and CDR2 SMNVEV (reference sequence). V lost 2 bases to trimming and J lost 1 base, with 6 bases between them. The CDR3 DNA follows: TGTGCCAGCAGTTTAACGGGGTCCTACGAGCAGTACTTC. Protein product: CASSLTGSYEQYF.

The chain is built from TRBV10-2 and TRBJ1-6; D unclear. The germline V gene has CDR1 WSHSY and CDR2 SAAADI. The CDR3 is made up of 16 amino acids. Between the trimmed V and J ends, which lost 0 bases and 1 base, there was a span of 7 bases. Here the CDR3 DNA reads TGCGCCAGCAGTGAGTCGGGCAGATCCTATAATTCACCCCTCCACTTT. This encodes CASSESGRSYNSPLHF.

The chain's CDR3 is CASSASRVGNTEAFF. The CDR3 DNA is TGTGCCAGCAGCGCATCCCGGGTGGGTAACACTGAAGCTTTCTTT. The J gene is TRBJ1-1, the V gene TRBV11-2; D is unclear. V was clipped by 5 bases and J by 2 bases, with 15 bases between them. CDR3 length: 15 residues. CDR1 is SGHAT and CDR2 is FQNNGV in the germline V gene.

The chain couples TRBV5-4 to TRBJ1-2; 7 nucleotides align to TRBD1. CDR3 length: 15 residues. Germline V gene lookup returns CDR1 SGHNT and CDR2 YYREEE (reference sequence). Trimming at V came to 4 bases and at J to 3 bases, leaving 9 bases not matched to a gene. DNA of the CDR3: TGTGCCAGCAGCGTTGACAGGGAGATCGACTATGGCTACACCTTC. It specifies CASSVDREIDYGYTF.

The V and J genes are TRBV28 and TRBJ2-3, with a possible D match to TRBD2 (6 bases). Germline-derived CDR1 and CDR2 are MDHEN and SYDVKM. Trimming stripped 10 bases from V and 2 bases from J, with 13 bases between. The CDR3 is made up of 13 amino acids. The CDR3 here is CAILGGDTDTQYF. CDR3 nucleotide sequence: TGTGCCATCCTAGGCGGGGACACAGATACGCAGTATTTT.

The chain couples TRBV11-2 to TRBJ2-5; weak D call: TRBD1 (6 bases). There are 13 residues in the CDR3. V lost 3 bases and J lost 2, with 7 bases in between. From germline, CDR1 is SGHAT and CDR2 FQNNGV. The CDR3 DNA reads TGTGCCAGCAGCTTGGGGGCACAAGAGACCCAGTACTTC. This encodes CASSLGAQETQYF.

This chain links TRBV5-4 with TRBJ1-5; 7 positions agree with TRBD1. V trimming: 5 bases; J trimming: 6 bases; junction bases outside the gene matches: 8. Per the germline V gene, CDR1 is SGHNT and CDR2 is YYREEE (reference sequence). This CDR3 is 14 amino acids long. In nucleotides, the CDR3 is TGTGCCAGCAGTCCTGACAGGGCGGCTCAGCCCCAGCATTTT. Its protein product is CASSPDRAAQPQHF.

The chain employs TRBV15 and TRBJ1-6; D gene uncertain. CDR1 LNHNV and CDR2 YYDKDF come from the germline V gene (reference sequence). The V end was cut by 3 bases, the J end by 3 bases, with 12 bases between. The CDR3 totals 16 residues. CDR3 sequence reads: CATSSPGSLYNSPLHF. CDR3 nucleotide sequence: TGTGCCACCAGCAGTCCGGGGTCCCTCTATAATTCACCCCTCCACTTT.

This CDR3 reads CASSYAVGYTF. As DNA, the CDR3 is TGTGCCAGCAGCTACGCAGTGGGCTACACCTTC. The chain carries TRBV11-2 and TRBJ1-2; D is uncertain. V was pared by 4 bases and J by 8 bases, with 8 bases between. Germline CDR1 is SGHAT and CDR2 is FQNNGV. This CDR3 has 11 residues. The full variable domain, with the rest looked up from reference TRBV11-2 and TRBJ1-2, is EAGVAQSPRYKIIEKRQSVAFWCNPISGHATLYWYQQILGQGPKLLIQFQNNGVVDDSQLPKDRFSAERLKGVDSTLKIQPAKLEDSAVYLCASSYAVGYTFGSGTRLTVV.